A selection of T cell receptor beta chains follows, all from one sample in a study of T cell responses to AZD1222 COVID-19 vaccine. TCRdb keeps only in-frame clones here, not all; method: immunoSEQ multiplex PCR. Here the sample spans 100,000 to 150,000 clones, approximately 87% being singletons. Sample: peripheral blood, taken on day 0 of AZD1222 vaccination. These receptor sequences come from an adult in good health. Each CDR3 is given with its conserved first and last residue. A D gene is named only where the DNA matches it firmly. Rows may omit the clone size; those that give it use once, few, many or a size class.

TRBD2	once	TRBV7-9	TRBJ2-3	12	CASSEGREGQYF	TGTGCCAGCAGCGAGGGGCGGGAGGGGCAGTATTTT
NA	NA	TRBV6-2/TRBV6-3	TRBJ2-7	11	CASSRNHEQYF	TGTGCCAGCAGTCGTAACCACGAGCAGTACTTC
TRBD1	few	TRBV12-3/TRBV12-4	TRBJ1-1	13	CASSPGGWPEAFF	TGTGCCAGCAGTCCAGGGGGATGGCCTGAAGCTTTCTTT
TRBD1	NA	TRBV2	TRBJ2-7	15	CASRPRTGGGYEQYF	TGTGCCAGCAGACCCCGAACAGGGGGCGGATACGAGCAGTACTTC
NA	NA	TRBV5-6	TRBJ1-2	14	CASKNEGANYGYTF	TGTGCCAGCAAAAACGAGGGGGCTAACTATGGCTACACCTTC
TRBD1	NA	TRBV18	TRBJ1-1	16	CASSPSTGIRNTEAFF	TGTGCCAGCTCACCTTCGACAGGGATAAGGAACACTGAAGCTTTCTTT
NA	NA	TRBV7-2	TRBJ2-7	15	CASSKQSGPLYEQYF	TGTGCCAGCAGCAAACAATCAGGTCCCCTCTACGAGCAGTACTTC
TRBD2	NA	TRBV5-1	TRBJ2-5	15	CASSVSTGGGETQYF	TGCGCCAGCAGCGTGTCAACGGGAGGAGGGGAGACCCAGTACTTC
NA	NA	TRBV6-5	TRBJ2-7	15	CASSRDRQSSYEQYF	TGTGCCAGCAGTCGTGACAGGCAATCCTCCTACGAGCAGTACTTC
TRBD1	NA	TRBV27	TRBJ1-1	15	CASSAVGTGDTEAFF	TGTGCCAGCAGTGCGGTCGGGACAGGGGACACTGAAGCTTTCTTT
TRBD1	NA	TRBV6-5	TRBJ2-5	15	CASSTWGRGLETQYF	TGTGCCAGCAGTACCTGGGGCAGGGGGTTAGAGACCCAGTACTTC
NA	NA	TRBV5-1	TRBJ1-5	14	CASSLEAGNQPQHF	TGCGCCAGCAGCTTGGAGGCCGGCAATCAGCCCCAGCATTTT
NA	NA	TRBV7-3	TRBJ2-2	15	CASSLTGTNTGELFF	TGTGCCAGCAGCTTAACGGGCACTAACACCGGGGAGCTGTTTTTT
NA	NA	TRBV6-5	TRBJ1-4	16	CASSYYWQGANEKLFF	TGTGCCAGCAGTTACTACTGGCAGGGTGCTAATGAAAAACTGTTTTTT
NA	NA	TRBV3-1/TRBV3-2	TRBJ1-2	13	CASSQRANYGYTF	TGTGCCAGCAGCCAACGCGCTAACTATGGCTACACCTTC
TRBD2	NA	TRBV6-5	TRBJ2-5	14	CASSYSALAETQYF	TGTGCCAGCAGTTACTCGGCACTAGCGGAGACCCAGTACTTC
NA	NA	TRBV12-3/TRBV12-4	TRBJ2-5	11	CASSLGETQYF	TGTGCCAGCAGTTTGGGGGAGACCCAGTACTTC
NA	NA	TRBV2	TRBJ1-4	12	CASMRINEKLFF	TGTGCCAGCATGAGGATAAATGAAAAACTGTTTTTT
NA	NA	TRBV10-3	TRBJ2-3	12	CATSRDSDTQYF	TGTGCCACGTCGCGGGACTCCGATACGCAGTATTTT
NA	NA	TRBV10-3	TRBJ1-2	12	CAISAGGYGYTF	TGTGCCATCAGTGCAGGCGGCTATGGCTACACCTTC
NA	NA	TRBV11-2	TRBJ2-1	15	CASSLVWDSYNEQFF	TGTGCCAGCAGCTTAGTGTGGGACTCCTACAATGAGCAGTTCTTC
NA	NA	TRBV5-1	TRBJ1-4	15	CASSLAASGDEKLFF	TGCGCCAGCAGCTTGGCGGCTTCAGGGGATGAAAAACTGTTTTTT
NA	NA	TRBV19	TRBJ2-1	14	CASRLTGSYNEQFF	TGTGCCAGTAGGCTTACAGGCTCCTACAATGAGCAGTTCTTC
NA	NA	TRBV27	TRBJ1-6	13	CASSTKTNSPLHF	TGTGCCAGCAGCACTAAGACTAATTCACCCCTCCACTTT
NA	NA	TRBV7-9	TRBJ1-2	12	CASSPIRYGYTF	TGTGCCAGCAGCCCCATCCGCTATGGCTACACCTTC
TRBD2	NA	TRBV5-1	TRBJ2-5	16	CASSSMWRGGQETQYF	TGCGCCAGCAGCAGTATGTGGCGGGGGGGACAAGAGACCCAGTACTTC
NA	NA	TRBV24-1	TRBJ2-5	15	CATSDSRASGETQYF	TGTGCCACCAGTGATTCTCGAGCTTCCGGAGAGACCCAGTACTTC
TRBD1	NA	TRBV3-1/TRBV3-2	TRBJ2-7	14	CASSRDRGLNEQYF	TGTGCCAGCAGCCGGGACAGGGGGCTAAACGAGCAGTACTTC
NA	few	TRBV5-5	TRBJ2-6	12	CASRPGTNVLTF	TGTGCCAGCAGGCCCGGGACCAACGTCCTGACTTTC
TRBD2	NA	TRBV4-3	TRBJ2-5	13	CASSPTRGETQYF	TGCGCCAGCAGCCCTACGCGGGGGGAGACCCAGTACTTC
NA	NA	TRBV11-1	TRBJ1-4	15	CASSRRTAYNEKLFF	TGTGCCAGCAGCAGGCGGACAGCTTATAATGAAAAACTGTTTTTT
TRBD1	NA	TRBV5-4	TRBJ1-2	17	CASSPGGGQGVDYGYTF	TGTGCCAGCAGCCCTGGCGGAGGACAGGGGGTCGACTATGGCTACACCTTC
TRBD1	NA	TRBV7-9	TRBJ2-7	14	CASSLAGQPYEQYF	TGTGCCAGCAGCTTAGCGGGACAGCCCTACGAGCAGTACTTC
TRBD2	NA	TRBV7-2	TRBJ2-5	16	CASSHGTSGNQETQYF	TGTGCCAGCAGCCATGGGACTAGCGGAAATCAAGAGACCCAGTACTTC
NA	NA	TRBV5-5	TRBJ2-7	16	CASSLSTTRSSYEQYF	TGTGCCAGCAGCTTGTCGACAACAAGGAGCTCCTACGAGCAGTACTTC
TRBD1	NA	TRBV28	TRBJ1-1	13	CASRQTGDTEAFF	TGTGCCAGCAGACAAACAGGGGACACTGAAGCTTTCTTT
TRBD1	NA	TRBV2	TRBJ2-7	17	CASSEPRDRGPDYEQYF	TGTGCCAGCAGTGAACCGCGGGACAGGGGGCCTGACTACGAGCAGTACTTC
TRBD1	few	TRBV5-4	TRBJ2-7	16	CASSTPGQGASYEQYF	TGTGCCAGCAGCACTCCGGGACAGGGGGCGTCCTACGAGCAGTACTTC
TRBD2	NA	TRBV24-1	TRBJ2-1	12	CATSDSSGRGFF	TGTGCCACCAGTGATTCTAGCGGGAGGGGGTTCTTC
NA	NA	TRBV5-1	TRBJ1-2	13	CASSLGPEEGYTF	TGCGCCAGCAGCTTGGGGCCAGAAGAGGGCTACACCTTC
NA	NA	TRBV7-3	TRBJ2-1	13	CASSLGRDNEQFF	TGTGCCAGCAGCTTAGGCAGGGACAATGAGCAGTTCTTC
NA	once	TRBV7-2	TRBJ2-3	14	CASSLAVGIDTQYF	TGTGCCAGCAGCTTAGCGGTGGGAATTGATACGCAGTATTTT
TRBD2	NA	TRBV4-3	TRBJ2-3	14	CASSQFSGKDTQYF	TGCGCCAGCAGCCAATTTAGCGGGAAGGATACGCAGTATTTT
NA	NA	TRBV28	TRBJ2-7	12	CASRPGPYEQYF	TGTGCCAGCAGACCCGGACCCTACGAGCAGTACTTC
NA	NA	TRBV30	TRBJ2-7	12	CAWSRVTYEQYF	TGTGCCTGGAGCAGGGTTACCTACGAGCAGTACTTC
NA	NA	TRBV14	TRBJ2-1	16	CASSHVRGTSYNEQFF	TGTGCCAGCAGCCATGTAAGGGGGACCTCCTACAATGAGCAGTTCTTC
NA	NA	TRBV27	TRBJ2-7	14	CASSSIADPYEQYF	TGTGCCAGCAGTTCAATAGCGGACCCCTACGAGCAGTACTTC